These 12 T cell receptor beta chains originate from one sample sequenced in a study of T cell responses to AZD1222 COVID-19 vaccine. The method was immunoSEQ multiplex PCR; TCRdb's version includes in-frame clones alone and lacks a portion of them. The table has fewer than 85,000 clones, 90% to 95% seen once. The sample in question was peripheral blood, obtained on day 0 of MenACWY control vaccination. The receptors stem from an adult in good health.

This rearrangement joins TRBV12-3 or TRBV12-4 to TRBJ2-5; D is uncertain. The CDR3 length is 13 residues. Trimming pared 4 bases from V and 2 bases from J, leaving 8 bases between. CDR3 sequence (DNA): TGTGCCAGCAGTTGGTCCGAACAAGAGACCCAGTACTTC. Translation gives CASSWSEQETQYF.

This rearrangement joins TRBV7-2 to TRBJ2-3, with TRBD2 identical over 12 bases. Germline V gene lookup returns CDR1 SGHTA and CDR2 FQGNSA. This CDR3 has 16 amino acids. Germline trimming cut 6 bases from V and 0 bases from J; bases unmatched to any gene: 4. CDR3 in amino acids: CASSGTSGSSTDTQYF. CDR3 nucleotide sequence: TGTGCCAGCAGTGGGACTAGCGGGTCTAGCACAGATACGCAGTATTTT. The variable domain in full, completed from reference TRBV7-2 and TRBJ2-3, reads GAGVSQSPSNKVTEKGKDVELRCDPISGHTALYWYRQSLGQGLEFLIYFQGNSAPDKSGLPSDRFSAERTGGSVSTLTIQRTQQEDSAVYLCASSGTSGSSTDTQYFGPGTRLTVL.

This clone has only a few counts. The chain carries TRBV7-6 and TRBJ2-7; 9 nucleotides agree with TRBD2. The V segment lost 1 base and the J segment 2 bases; nucleotides outside the gene matches: 3. This CDR3 comprises 15 residues. CDR1 SGHVS and CDR2 FNYEAQ come from the germline V gene. CDR3 amino acids: CASSLEASGTYEQYF. CDR3 nucleotide sequence: TGTGCCAGCAGCTTAGAGGCTAGCGGGACCTACGAGCAGTACTTC.

The V and J genes are TRBV10-3 and TRBJ2-1; tentatively, D is TRBD2 (6 bases). The V end was cut by 9 bases, the J end by 0 bases, with 12 bases between. CDR3 length: 14 residues. CDR1 ENHRY and CDR2 SYGVKD come from the germline V gene. The CDR3 sequence is CAMRRDFSYNEQFF. For the CDR3, the DNA is TGTGCCATGCGCCGGGACTTCTCCTACAATGAGCAGTTCTTC.

The chain joins TRBV6-2 or TRBV6-3 to TRBJ2-3, with 13 positions matching TRBD2. This CDR3 region has 15 residues. Germline CDR1 MNHEY, CDR2 SVGEGT. Trimming cost V 5 bases and J 4 bases; bases outside gene matches: 3. CDR3 loop: CASSRTSGSADTQYF. The DNA for the CDR3 is TGTGCCAGCAGTAGGACTAGCGGGAGTGCAGATACGCAGTATTTT.

J is TRBJ2-5 and V is TRBV19; unclear D gene. V was pared by 1 base and J by 5 bases, with 8 bases between. The CDR3 contains 13 residues. Germline CDR1 is LNHDA and CDR2 is SQIVND (reference sequence). The CDR3 DNA reads as TGTGCCAGTAGTATAGGGGTCTGGGAGACCCAGTACTTC. Translation: CASSIGVWETQYF.

The gene calls are TRBV30 and TRBJ1-1, with TRBD1 as a possible D gene (6 bases). Germline loops: CDR1 GTSNPN, CDR2 SVGIG (reference sequence). The CDR3 totals 13 residues. Trimming took 4 bases from V and 1 from J, leaving 10 bases between them. The CDR3 spells CAWNREQNTEAFF. The CDR3 DNA reads TGTGCCTGGAACAGGGAACAGAACACTGAAGCTTTCTTT.

V and J are TRBV5-1 and TRBJ2-7; D might be TRBD1 (5 bases). V lost 0 bases and J 2 bases, leaving 12 bases between the germline ends. The germline V gene has CDR1 SGHRS and CDR2 YFSETQ. The CDR3 length is 15 residues. CDR3 bases: TGCGCCAGCAGCTTGGCAGGGCCCGGTACCTACGAGCAGTACTTC. Its translation: CASSLAGPGTYEQYF.

V gene TRBV9 combines with J gene TRBJ1-4, with D perhaps TRBD1 (5 bases). Germline CDR1 is SGDLS and CDR2 is YYNGEE. V lost 3 bases and J lost 4, with 16 bases in between. This CDR3 has 16 amino acids. This CDR3 is CASSGVGDWGNEKLFF. Written as DNA, the CDR3 is TGTGCCAGCAGCGGTGTAGGGGATTGGGGTAATGAAAAACTGTTTTTT.

This chain connects TRBV6-2 or TRBV6-3 to TRBJ2-1; 7 bases are shared with TRBD2. The CDR3 is 16 residues long. Germline-derived CDR1 and CDR2 are MNHEY and SVGEGT. The V and J ends lost 6 bases and 2 bases, in that order; junction bases with no gene match: 10. The CDR3 region is CASSLTLARAYNEQFF. The CDR3 DNA is TGTGCCAGCAGCCTAACACTAGCGAGAGCCTACAATGAGCAGTTCTTC.

The V gene is TRBV7-9, the J gene TRBJ2-1, with D possibly matching TRBD2 (6 bases). V gave up 1 base and J gave up 3 bases, with 10 bases separating them. Germline-derived CDR1 and CDR2 are SEHNR and FQNEAQ (reference sequence). This CDR3 has 15 residues. The CDR3 DNA reads TGTGCCAGCAGCTTAGATGGGGGGAACTACAATGAGCAGTTCTTC. The encoded protein is CASSLDGGNYNEQFF.

The V call is TRBV3-1 (or the pseudogene TRBV3-2), the J call TRBJ2-7; TRBD1 is a possible D gene (5 bases). CDR1 is LGHDT, CDR2 YNNKEL, per germline (reference sequence). The CDR3 runs to 15 residues. V was clipped by 0 bases and J by 2 bases, with 11 bases between them. CDR3 amino acids: CASSQDYRMPYEQYF. For the CDR3, the DNA is TGTGCCAGCAGCCAAGACTACAGGATGCCCTACGAGCAGTACTTC.